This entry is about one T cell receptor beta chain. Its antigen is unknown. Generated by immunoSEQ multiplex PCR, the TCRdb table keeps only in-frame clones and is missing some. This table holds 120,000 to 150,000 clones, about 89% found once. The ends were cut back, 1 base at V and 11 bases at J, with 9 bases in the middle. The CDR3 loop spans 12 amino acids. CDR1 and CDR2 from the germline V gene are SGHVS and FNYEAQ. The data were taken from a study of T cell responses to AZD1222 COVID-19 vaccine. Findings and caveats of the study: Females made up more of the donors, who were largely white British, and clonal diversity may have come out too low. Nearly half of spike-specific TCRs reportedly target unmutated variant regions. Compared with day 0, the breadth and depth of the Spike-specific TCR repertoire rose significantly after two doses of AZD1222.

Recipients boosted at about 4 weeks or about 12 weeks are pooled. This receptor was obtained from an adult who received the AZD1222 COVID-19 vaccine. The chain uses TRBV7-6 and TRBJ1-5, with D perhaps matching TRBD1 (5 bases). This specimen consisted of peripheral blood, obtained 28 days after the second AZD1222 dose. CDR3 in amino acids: CASSLGEGTQHF. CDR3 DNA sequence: TGTGCCAGCAGCTTAGGCGAGGGGACCCAGCATTTT.